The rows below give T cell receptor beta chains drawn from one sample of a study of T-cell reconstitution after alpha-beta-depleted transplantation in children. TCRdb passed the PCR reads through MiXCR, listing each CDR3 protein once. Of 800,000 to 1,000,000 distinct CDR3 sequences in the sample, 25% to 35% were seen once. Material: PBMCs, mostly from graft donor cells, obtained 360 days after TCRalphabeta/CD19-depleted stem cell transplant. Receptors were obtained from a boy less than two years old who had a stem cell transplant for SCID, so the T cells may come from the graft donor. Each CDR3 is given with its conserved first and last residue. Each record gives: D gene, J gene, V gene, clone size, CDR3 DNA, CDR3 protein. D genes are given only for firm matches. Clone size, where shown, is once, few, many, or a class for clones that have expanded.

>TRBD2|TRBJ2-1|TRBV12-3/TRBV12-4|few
TGTGCCAGCAGTTTGTCTAGCGGGGGGGCTGAACGGCAGTTCTTC
CASSLSSGGAERQFF
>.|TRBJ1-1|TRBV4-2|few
TGTGCCAGCAGCCAAGAAGTGGGCAGGGGCACTGAAGCTTTCTTT
CASSQEVGRGTEAFF
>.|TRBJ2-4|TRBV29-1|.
TGCAGCGCCAGGGTTACACTAGCCAAAAACATTCAGTACTTC
CSARVTLAKNIQYF
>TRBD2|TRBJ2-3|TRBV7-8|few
TGTGCCAGCAGCCATGTGGTAGCGGGGGCGGGAGATACGCAGTATTTT
CASSHVVAGAGDTQYF
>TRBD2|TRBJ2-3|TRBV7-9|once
TGTGCCAGCAGCTTACATAAGGGACTAGCAGTGGATACGCAGTATTTT
CASSLHKGLAVDTQYF
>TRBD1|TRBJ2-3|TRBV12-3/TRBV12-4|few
TGTGCCAGCAGTTTACCCCAACAGGGGACAGATACGCAGTATTTT
CASSLPQQGTDTQYF
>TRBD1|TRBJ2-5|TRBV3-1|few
TGTGCCAGCAGCCAAGGTCAGGACAGGGTTCGAGAGACCCAGTACTTC
CASSQGQDRVRETQYF
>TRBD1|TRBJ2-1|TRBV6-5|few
TGTGCCAGCAGTTTCCGACAGGGGTGGAATGAGCAGTTCTTC
CASSFRQGWNEQFF
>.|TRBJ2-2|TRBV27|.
TGTGCCAGCAGAGGACTGGCCGGGGAGCTGTTTTTT
CASRGLAGELFF
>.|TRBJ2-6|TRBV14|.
TGTGCCAGCAGGTACTCTGGGGCCAACGTCCTGACTTTC
CASRYSGANVLTF
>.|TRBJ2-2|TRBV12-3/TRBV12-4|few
TGTGCCAGCAGTTTAATCGCATTCGCGAACACCGGGGAGCTGTTTTTT
CASSLIAFANTGELFF
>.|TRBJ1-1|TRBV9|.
TGTGCCAGCAGCGTAGGGGGCGGCCACACTGAAGCTTTCTTT
CASSVGGGHTEAFF
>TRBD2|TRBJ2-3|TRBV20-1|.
TGCAGTGCTAGGTCGACCAGCGGGGGGATCCCAGATACGCAGTATTTT
CSARSTSGGIPDTQYF
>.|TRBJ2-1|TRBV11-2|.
TGTGCCAGCAGCTCATCCATGGGGGGTGAGCAGTTCTTC
CASSSSMGGEQFF
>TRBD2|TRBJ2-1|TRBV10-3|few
TGTGCCATCAGCCTCGGGACTAGTACAACTGAGCAGTTCTTC
CAISLGTSTTEQFF